This TCR beta chain was retrieved from a study of regulatory T cells in long-lasting Graves disease. Study results and limitations: There was favoring of TRBV28, TRBJ1-2 and TRBJ2-5 in persistent disease. Authors noted too few samples as a limitation.

Time point noted: newly diagnosed GD, antithyroid drugs for less than 3 months. RNA extracted from PBMCs served as the sequencing template. The V and J ends lost 4 bases and 0 bases, in that order; junction bases with no gene match: 9. CDR3 size: 17 residues. HTBI primers from iRepertoire and Arm-PCR of CDR3 regions yielded the TCR beta libraries. TCRdb recomputed calls from the multiplex PCR reads with MiXCR, one row per CDR3 protein. The sample yields more than 450,000 distinct CDR3 sequences, around 15% seen once. This clonotype was recorded at least ten times. Antigen unknown. These same records also appear under a second study, on T cells in Graves' hyperthyroidism and ophthalmopathy.

The rearrangement joins TRBV12-3 or TRBV12-4 to TRBJ2-3; TRBD2 matches at 8 bases. This clonotype originated in a man aged 40-49 years with Graves disease. The specimen was peripheral blood mononuclear cells (PBMCs), collected at new diagnosis, from a patient treated with antithyroid drugs. CDR3 DNA sequence: TGTGCCAGCAGTTATCACGGGAGGGCGGATAGCACAGATACGCAGTATTTT. Protein: CASSYHGRADSTDTQYF.